A single sample gave rise to the 2 T cell receptor beta chains below, sequenced in a study of blood T cells in healthy people across ages. Combining a sample-barcoded 5' primer with a J-beta primer mix, a second PCR ran for roughly 6 to 12 cycles. Each CDR3 protein gets one entry after TCRdb re-called the 5' RACE reads with MiXCR. Of fewer than 2 million distinct CDR3 sequences in the sample, about 39% were seen once. The sequenced sample consisted of blood. Source of these receptors: a human donor in good health.

V usage is TRBV4-3 and J usage is TRBJ1-1; D might be TRBD1 (6 bases). Germline V lookup: CDR1 LGHNA, CDR2 YSLEER. The CDR3 length is 16 residues. The ends were cut back, 0 bases at V and 0 bases at J, with 11 bases in the middle. CDR3 in DNA: TGCGCCAGCAGCCAAGAGTCAGGGGCGCTGAACACTGAAGCTTTCTTT. This encodes CASSQESGALNTEAFF.

This clonotype was counted a few times. The chain combines TRBV12-3 or TRBV12-4 with TRBJ2-1, with D maybe TRBD2 (6 bases). The CDR3 contains 16 residues. Trimming removed 7 bases at V and 3 bases at J, with 19 bases between. The CDR3 sequence is CASTPERGDFYNEQFF. The CDR3 coding sequence is TGTGCCAGCACCCCAGAACGCGGGGACTTCTACAATGAGCAGTTCTTC.